The 24 T cell receptor beta chains in this list originate from one sample, sequenced in a study of shared clonotypes between healthy human individuals. The data were produced by immunoSEQ multiplex PCR, yet TCRdb's version contains in-frame clones alone and is incomplete. The data hold 450,000 to 500,000 clones, with around 79% observed a single time. The material sequenced was PBMCs. These TCRs come from a middle-aged woman in good health. Some clones in this sample may be carry-over from other donors' samples.

The genes are TRBV18 and TRBJ2-1, with 9 bases identical to TRBD2. V was clipped by 3 bases and J by 9 bases; unmatched bases: 6. The CDR3 sequence is 14 residues long. Germline values: CDR1 KGHSH, CDR2 LQKENI. The CDR3, as DNA: TGTGCCAGCTCACCTAACCTAGCGGGATTTGAGCAGTTCTTC. Amino acid sequence: CASSPNLAGFEQFF. The full variable domain, rest sourced from reference TRBV18 and TRBJ2-1, is NAGVMQNPRHLVRRRGQEARLRCSPMKGHSHVYWYRQLPEEGLKFMVYLQKENIIDESGMPKERFSAEFPKEGPSILRIQQVVRGDSAAYFCASSPNLAGFEQFFGPGTRLTVL.

The chain combines TRBV4-2 with TRBJ2-5; TRBD2 matches at 7 bases. The ends lost 1 base at V and 2 bases at J; junction bases unmatched: 4. The CDR3 loop spans 15 amino acids. Germline CDR1 reads LGHNA; CDR2 reads YNFKEQ. The CDR3 protein is CASSQGLAEQETQYF. In nucleotides, the CDR3 is TGTGCCAGCAGCCAAGGGCTAGCGGAACAAGAGACCCAGTACTTC.

The V call is TRBV11-2, the J call TRBJ1-3, with D hard to call. V was cut by 5 bases and J by 4 bases, with 9 bases left in between. The CDR3 has 13 residues. The V gene's germline CDR1 is SGHAT and CDR2 FQNNGV. In nucleotides, the CDR3 is TGTGCCAGCAGCCCGACGAGGGGAAACACCATATATTTT. This encodes CASSPTRGNTIYF.

This clone was counted once. V is TRBV11-3 and J is TRBJ2-1; D is undetermined. V dropped 2 bases and J dropped 6 bases, with 11 bases sitting between them. CDR1 is SGHNT, CDR2 YENEEA, per germline. The CDR3 extends over 14 amino acids. In DNA, the CDR3 is TGTGCCAGCAGCTTATCCCGTACTGCCAATGAGCAGTTCTTC. Encoded protein: CASSLSRTANEQFF.

J is TRBJ2-7 and V is TRBV7-2, with D possibly matching TRBD2 (6 bases). Per germline, CDR1 SGHTA and CDR2 FQGNSA. The CDR3 length is 14 residues. V was clipped by 4 bases and J by 2 bases, with 12 bases between them. Here the CDR3 DNA reads TGTGCCAGCAGCTCGGAGGGCCTCACCTACGAGCAGTACTTC. Its protein is CASSSEGLTYEQYF.

This chain joins TRBV29-1 and TRBJ1-1; tentative D call: TRBD1 (5 bases). The CDR3 has 14 amino acids. Germline V lookup: CDR1 SQVTM, CDR2 ANQGSEA. The germline V and J ends were trimmed by 5 bases and 1 base, with 14 bases remaining between them. This CDR3 reads CSVYAGPGNTEAFF. DNA of the CDR3: TGCAGCGTTTATGCAGGGCCCGGGAACACTGAAGCTTTCTTT.

This rearrangement joins TRBV7-2 to TRBJ1-2; D is unresolved. The germline gives CDR1 SGHTA, CDR2 FQGNSA. Trimming stripped 4 bases from V and 0 bases from J, with 9 bases between. There are 14 residues in the CDR3. The CDR3 loop is CASSSAGTNYGYTF. The CDR3 DNA reads as TGTGCCAGCAGCTCCGCGGGGACTAACTATGGCTACACCTTC.

The chain combines TRBV9 with TRBJ2-7; D unclear. V dropped 3 bases and J dropped 0 bases, with 13 bases sitting between them. CDR3 length: 15 residues. Per the germline V gene, CDR1 is SGDLS and CDR2 is YYNGEE. The CDR3 loop reads CASSGSAGPSYEQYF. CDR3 DNA sequence: TGTGCCAGCAGCGGATCCGCCGGGCCCTCCTACGAGCAGTACTTC.

CDR3 residues: CASSDARGDTDTQYF. The CDR3 DNA sequence: TGTGCCAGCAGTGATGCTCGGGGAGACACAGATACGCAGTATTTT. This chain links TRBV2 with TRBJ2-3; the D gene is possibly TRBD2 (5 bases). V was trimmed by 3 bases and J by 2 bases, leaving 12 bases between them. The germline CDR1 and CDR2 sequences are SNHLY and FYNNEI. The CDR3 sequence is 15 residues long.

The chain links TRBV9 to TRBJ2-1, with D maybe TRBD2 (7 bases). The CDR3 extends over 17 amino acids. Germline values: CDR1 SGDLS, CDR2 YYNGEE. Deletions cut 3 bases from V and 5 bases from J, with 21 bases between. CDR3 DNA: TGTGCCAGCAGCGGAGGGGGACCAGGGACTACCCACAATGAGCAGTTCTTC. It encodes CASSGGGPGTTHNEQFF.

V gene TRBV28 combines with J gene TRBJ1-1; D remains unclear. Trimming cost V 3 bases and J 7 bases, with 9 bases left between them. Germline lookup yields CDR1 MDHEN and CDR2 SYDVKM. The length of the CDR3 is 12 residues. DNA for the CDR3: TGTGCCAGCAGTTTTACCAAAAATGAAGCTTTCTTT. It specifies CASSFTKNEAFF.

The chain recombines TRBV9 with TRBJ1-1; 10 positions agree with TRBD1. Germline lookup yields CDR1 SGDLS and CDR2 YYNGEE. V gave up 3 bases and J gave up 4 bases; unmatched junction bases: 3. This CDR3 has 14 amino acids. The CDR3 DNA reads as TGTGCCAGCAGCGGGACAGGGGGTGGCACTGAAGCTTTCTTT. Translating it yields CASSGTGGGTEAFF.

The rearrangement joins TRBV7-8 to TRBJ2-5; TRBD1 aligns across 9 bases. Germline CDR1 reads SGHVS; CDR2 reads FQNEAQ. The length of the CDR3 is 15 residues. The V segment lost 7 bases and the J segment 2 bases; nucleotides outside the gene matches: 8. CDR3 sequence reads: CASKQGALRQETQYF. CDR3 sequence (DNA): TGTGCCAGCAAACAGGGGGCGCTGAGGCAAGAGACCCAGTACTTC.

This rearrangement joins TRBV7-9 to TRBJ2-1, with 10 bases that match TRBD2. In germline, CDR1 is SEHNR, CDR2 FQNEAQ (reference sequence). Trimming cost V 0 bases and J 7 bases; bases outside gene matches: 6. This CDR3 contains 16 residues. The CDR3 sequence: CASSLALAGAENEQFF. CDR3 DNA: TGTGCCAGCAGCTTAGCTCTAGCGGGAGCTGAAAATGAGCAGTTCTTC. Using reference TRBV7-9 and TRBJ2-1 for the parts outside the CDR3, the full variable domain is DTGVSQNPRHKITKRGQNVTFRCDPISEHNRLYWYRQTLGQGPEFLTYFQNEAQLEKSRLLSDRFSAERPKGSFSTLEIQRTEQGDSAMYLCASSLALAGAENEQFFGPGTRLTVL.

This clone was observed a few times. V and J are TRBV9 and TRBJ2-3; 10 bases are a match to TRBD1. CDR1 is SGDLS and CDR2 is YYNGEE in the germline V gene. V gave up 7 bases and J gave up 6 bases; unmatched junction bases: 11. CDR3 length equals 15 residues. CDR3 sequence: CASAQARTGGDTQYF. The CDR3 DNA follows: TGTGCCAGCGCCCAAGCCCGGACAGGGGGGGATACGCAGTATTTT.

The chain uses TRBV19 and TRBJ1-1; D not certain. Trimming pared 3 bases from V and 7 bases from J, leaving 15 bases between. From germline, CDR1 is LNHDA and CDR2 SQIVND (reference sequence). CDR3 size: 14 residues. CDR3 nucleotides: TGTGCCAGTAGTATCCCCAGGCGAACAAGTGAAGCTTTCTTT. This sequence encodes CASSIPRRTSEAFF.

The V gene is TRBV28, the J gene TRBJ2-2; a possible D gene is TRBD2 (6 bases). Germline V gene sequence: CDR1 MDHEN, CDR2 SYDVKM. This CDR3 has 17 amino acids. The V gene lost 3 bases and the J gene lost 1 base, with 15 bases spanning the gap. CDR3 in DNA: TGTGCCAGCAGTTTTTGGAGCGGGTCGGTGAACACCGGGGAGCTGTTTTTT. Protein product: CASSFWSGSVNTGELFF.

This chain links TRBV6-5 with TRBJ2-7; D is ambiguous. The CDR3 sequence is 12 residues long. V shed 6 bases and J shed 4 bases, with 10 bases lying between them. Germline V lookup: CDR1 MNHEY, CDR2 SVGAGI. CDR3 coding DNA: TGTGCCAGCAGCCCTGGGGTTTACGAGCAGTACTTC. Its protein is CASSPGVYEQYF.

This clone was observed many times. V is TRBV29-1 and J is TRBJ2-5, with a weak D call TRBD2 (6 bases). V lost 4 bases and J 5 bases, leaving 14 bases between the germline ends. CDR3 size: 13 residues. Per the germline V gene, CDR1 is SQVTM and CDR2 is ANQGSEA. The CDR3 coding sequence is TGCAGCGTTGCGGGGTCAAGCGGGGAGACCCAGTACTTC. Translating it yields CSVAGSSGETQYF.

This chain connects TRBV29-1 to TRBJ1-1; no definite D call. V dropped 3 bases and J dropped 0 bases, with 5 bases sitting between them. This CDR3 is 12 amino acids long. Germline lookup yields CDR1 SQVTM and CDR2 ANQGSEA. CDR3 coding DNA: TGCAGCGTTGACACGATGAACACTGAAGCTTTCTTT. As protein: CSVDTMNTEAFF.

The V and J genes are TRBV6-4 and TRBJ2-7; TRBD1 agrees at 8 bases. Germline CDR1 is MRHNA and CDR2 is SNTAGT. The CDR3 has 15 residues. V trimming: 7 bases; J trimming: 7 bases; junction bases outside the gene matches: 15. CDR3 nucleotide sequence: TGTGCCAGCAATGGACAGGGAACAGGGTACTTGGAGCAGTACTTC. It yields the protein CASNGQGTGYLEQYF.

V gene TRBV5-1 combines with J gene TRBJ2-2; the match to TRBD2 covers 13 bases. CDR3 length: 17 amino acids. The trim removed 0 bases at V and 4 bases at J, leaving 3 bases unmatched. Germline CDR1 reads SGHRS; CDR2 reads YFSETQ. CDR3 sequence (DNA): TGCGCCAGCAGCTTGGGACTAGCGGGAGGAGGCACCGGGGAGCTGTTTTTT. Amino acid sequence: CASSLGLAGGGTGELFF.

This chain uses TRBV25-1 with TRBJ1-4; TRBD1 is a possible D gene (6 bases). CDR3 length: 16 residues. Germline V gene data show CDR1 as MGHDK and CDR2 as SYGVNS. With 8 bases removed from V and 3 bases from J, the gap between germline ends came to 19 bases. Here the CDR3 reads CASSRYNQGPNEKLFF. The DNA for the CDR3 is TGTGCCAGCTCGCGATATAATCAGGGGCCTAATGAAAAACTGTTTTTT.

V usage is TRBV6-1 and J usage is TRBJ2-7; TRBD2 agrees at 9 bases. CDR3 length: 14 residues. Germline CDR1 MNHNS, CDR2 SASEGT. The J segment lost 4 bases and the V segment lost 2 bases, leaving 3 bases of the junction unmatched. CDR3 in DNA: TGTGCCAGCAGTGAATGGCTAGCGGGATACGAGCAGTACTTC. Its protein is CASSEWLAGYEQYF.